The 15 T cell receptor beta chains below come from one sample, sequenced in a study of OX40 agonist ivuxolimab in advanced cancers. Some clones are missing from TCRdb's copy, which holds only in-frame ones; the method was immunoSEQ multiplex PCR. The sample includes just over 90,000 clones, under 95% of them seen just once. This sample comprised CD4+ or CD8+ T cells sorted from blood, obtained in a trial of the OX40 agonist ivuxolimab. Source of these receptors: an adult with an advanced solid tumor such as melanoma, head and neck, liver or kidney cancer.

This chain links TRBV18 with TRBJ1-2; D might be TRBD1 (5 bases). V was shortened by 2 bases and J by 3 bases, with 10 bases between the two germline ends. The CDR3 loop spans 14 amino acids. CDR1 and CDR2 from the germline V gene are KGHSH and LQKENI. CDR3 sequence reads: CASSPEQGDYGYTF. CDR3 nucleotides: TGTGCCAGCTCACCAGAGCAGGGTGACTATGGCTACACCTTC. Supplemented by reference TRBV18 and TRBJ1-2, the full variable domain reads NAGVMQNPRHLVRRRGQEARLRCSPMKGHSHVYWYRQLPEEGLKFMVYLQKENIIDESGMPKERFSAEFPKEGPSILRIQQVVRGDSAAYFCASSPEQGDYGYTFGSGTRLTVV.

The gene calls are TRBV4-3 and TRBJ2-1, with D possibly TRBD2 on 6 matching bases. The CDR3 consists of 17 residues. Germline CDR1 LGHNA, CDR2 YSLEER. V lost 4 bases and J 3 bases, leaving 19 bases between the germline ends. The chain's CDR3 is CASSPDGGRGGYNEQFF. In nucleotides, the CDR3 is TGCGCCAGCAGCCCTGATGGGGGGAGAGGAGGCTACAATGAGCAGTTCTTC.

The rearrangement joins TRBV9 to TRBJ2-7; 8 bases agree with TRBD1. The V and J ends lost 4 bases and 3 bases, in that order; junction bases with no gene match: 9. The CDR3 is 15 amino acids. CDR1 and CDR2 from the germline V gene are SGDLS and YYNGEE. CDR3 loop: CASSLGTGPIYEQYF. DNA for the CDR3: TGTGCCAGCAGCCTCGGGACAGGCCCAATCTACGAGCAGTACTTC.

This chain uses TRBV7-9 with TRBJ1-4, with 8 bases lining up with TRBD1. Trimming at V came to 5 bases and at J to 1 base, leaving 3 bases not matched to a gene. CDR1 SEHNR and CDR2 FQNEAQ come from the germline V gene (reference sequence). The CDR3 runs 15 residues. The CDR3, as DNA: TGTGCCAGCAGCACCACAGGGGGAACTAATGAAAAACTGTTTTTT. Its protein product is CASSTTGGTNEKLFF.

CDR3 DNA sequence: TGTGCCAGCAGTAACCGACAGGCCTACGAGCAGTACTTC. Translated, it gives CASSNRQAYEQYF. V and J are TRBV6-6 and TRBJ2-7; D may be TRBD1 (6 bases). Deletions cut 5 bases from V and 2 bases from J, with 10 bases between. Germline V gene sequence: CDR1 MNHNY, CDR2 SVGAGI (reference sequence). This CDR3 is 13 amino acids long.

The rearrangement links TRBV30 to TRBJ2-5, with TRBD2 matching over 7 bases. The CDR3 has 13 amino acids. Germline trimming cut 5 bases from V and 5 bases from J; bases unmatched to any gene: 8. In germline, CDR1 is GTSNPN, CDR2 SVGIG (reference sequence). As DNA, the CDR3 is TGTGCCTGGGCAGGACATAGCGGGGAGACCCAGTACTTC. It is translated as CAWAGHSGETQYF.

The chain recombines TRBV28 with TRBJ1-5; maybe TRBD1 (5 bases). Germline-derived CDR1 and CDR2 are MDHEN and SYDVKM. The germline V and J ends were trimmed by 4 bases and 3 bases, with 13 bases remaining between them. The CDR3 loop spans 15 amino acids. CDR3 region: CASSSLKGSNQPQHF. The DNA for the CDR3 is TGTGCCAGCAGTTCCCTAAAGGGGTCCAATCAGCCCCAGCATTTT.

This chain connects TRBV10-3 to TRBJ2-1, with a tentative D call TRBD2 (5 bases). Germline V CDR1 and CDR2: ENHRY, SYGVKD. Trimming stripped 4 bases from V and 0 bases from J, with 10 bases between. CDR3 length: 15 amino acids. The CDR3 loop reads CAISGTPSSYNEQFF. CDR3 bases: TGTGCCATCAGTGGGACTCCGAGCTCCTACAATGAGCAGTTCTTC.

The chain is built from TRBV11-3 and TRBJ2-1; D perhaps matches TRBD2 (5 bases). This CDR3 spans 13 amino acids. V lost 0 bases and J 6 bases, leaving 6 bases between the germline ends. Germline-derived CDR1 and CDR2 are SGHNT and YENEEA. The CDR3 region has the DNA TGTGCCAGCAGCTTAGATGGGAGCAATGAGCAGTTCTTC. The encoded protein is CASSLDGSNEQFF.

J is TRBJ2-7 and V is TRBV11-2; D gene unclear. The CDR3 length is 12 residues. In germline, CDR1 is SGHAT, CDR2 FQNNGV. Between the trimmed V and J ends, which lost 2 bases and 0 bases, there was a span of 2 bases. CDR3: CASSLSSYEQYF. In DNA form, the CDR3 reads TGTGCCAGCAGCTTATCCTCCTACGAGCAGTACTTC.

This clone was observed once. J is TRBJ1-2 and V is TRBV28; D unclear. Trimming took off 2 bases at V and 4 bases at J, with 14 bases between the two ends. This CDR3 contains 15 residues. The germline gives CDR1 MDHEN, CDR2 SYDVKM. Here the CDR3 reads CASSLQSVRSYGYTF. As DNA, the CDR3 is TGTGCCAGCAGTTTACAATCTGTACGGAGCTATGGCTACACCTTC.

V gene TRBV15 combines with J gene TRBJ1-1; D not certain. V was shortened by 0 bases and J by 3 bases, with 5 bases between the two germline ends. CDR3 length: 13 residues. In germline, CDR1 is LNHNV, CDR2 YYDKDF (reference sequence). The CDR3 protein is CATSRDHDTEAFF. For the CDR3, the DNA is TGTGCCACCAGCAGAGATCATGACACTGAAGCTTTCTTT. Filled out from reference TRBV15 and TRBJ1-1, the complete variable domain reads DAMVIQNPRYQVTQFGKPVTLSCSQTLNHNVMYWYQQKSSQAPKLLFHYYDKDFNNEADTPDNFQSRRPNTSFCFLDIRSPGLGDTAMYLCATSRDHDTEAFFGQGTRLTVV.

The chain employs TRBV13 and TRBJ1-1; weak D call: TRBD1 (5 bases). Germline values: CDR1 PRHDT, CDR2 FYEKMQ (reference sequence). V lost 0 bases, J lost 5 bases, and 19 bases lay in between. The CDR3 sequence is 17 residues long. CDR3 DNA sequence: TGTGCCAGCAGCTTAGGAGGTGGCGGGGGTCCCTCGACTGAAGCTTTCTTT. Translation gives CASSLGGGGGPSTEAFF. Combining the CDR3 with reference TRBV13 and TRBJ1-1 gives the whole variable domain AAGVIQSPRHLIKEKRETATLKCYPIPRHDTVYWYQQGPGQDPQFLISFYEKMQSDKGSIPDRFSAQQFSDYHSELNMSSLELGDSALYFCASSLGGGGGPSTEAFFGQGTRLTVV.

The V gene is TRBV30, the J gene TRBJ2-2, with TRBD2 matching over 8 bases. V was pared by 3 bases and J by 5 bases, with 8 bases of the junction left unmatched. The CDR3 sequence is 15 residues long. From germline, CDR1 is GTSNPN and CDR2 SVGIG (reference sequence). CDR3 nucleotides: TGTGCCTGGAGCCCGGGACTAGTACGAACCGGGGAGCTGTTTTTT. This codes for CAWSPGLVRTGELFF. The full variable domain, in which reference TRBV30 and TRBJ2-2 provide the parts outside the CDR3, is SQTIHQWPATLVQPVGSPLSLECTVEGTSNPNLYWYRQAAGRGLQLLFYSVGIGQISSEVPQNLSASRPQDRQFILSSKKLLLSDSGFYLCAWSPGLVRTGELFFGEGSRLTVL.

The chain employs TRBV5-1 and TRBJ1-4; D call uncertain. This CDR3 is 18 amino acids long. Deletions cut 0 bases from V and 3 bases from J, with 18 bases between. Germline CDR1 is SGHRS and CDR2 is YFSETQ. The CDR3 here is CASSLGSGEPLANEKLFF. CDR3 coding DNA: TGCGCCAGCAGCTTGGGCAGTGGGGAACCCCTAGCTAATGAAAAACTGTTTTTT.